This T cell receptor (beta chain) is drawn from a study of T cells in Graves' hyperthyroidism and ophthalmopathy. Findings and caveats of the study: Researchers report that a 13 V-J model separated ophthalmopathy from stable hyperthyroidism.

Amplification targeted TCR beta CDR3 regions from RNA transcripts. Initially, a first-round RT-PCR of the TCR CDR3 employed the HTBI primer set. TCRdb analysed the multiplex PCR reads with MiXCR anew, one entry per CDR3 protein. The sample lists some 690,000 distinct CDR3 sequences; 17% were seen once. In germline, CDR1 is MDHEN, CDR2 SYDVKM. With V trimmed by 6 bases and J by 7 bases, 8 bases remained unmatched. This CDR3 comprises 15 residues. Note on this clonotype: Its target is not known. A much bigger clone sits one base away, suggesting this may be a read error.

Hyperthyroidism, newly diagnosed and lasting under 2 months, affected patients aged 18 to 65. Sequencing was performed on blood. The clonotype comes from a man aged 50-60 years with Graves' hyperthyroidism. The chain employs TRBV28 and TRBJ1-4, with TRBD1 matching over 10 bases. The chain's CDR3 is CASRTQGQGSEKLFF. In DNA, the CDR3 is TGTGCCAGCAGAACCCAGGGACAGGGGAGTGAAAAACTGTTTTTT.